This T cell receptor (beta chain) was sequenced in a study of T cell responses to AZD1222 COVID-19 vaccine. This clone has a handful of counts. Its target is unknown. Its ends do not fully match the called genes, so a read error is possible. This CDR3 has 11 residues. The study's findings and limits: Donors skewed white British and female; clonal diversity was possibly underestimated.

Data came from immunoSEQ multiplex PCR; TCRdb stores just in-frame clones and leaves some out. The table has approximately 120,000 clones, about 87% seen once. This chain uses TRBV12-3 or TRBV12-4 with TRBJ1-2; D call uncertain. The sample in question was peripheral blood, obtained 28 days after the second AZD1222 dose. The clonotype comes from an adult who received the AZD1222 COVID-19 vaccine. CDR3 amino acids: CASSFKRALGF. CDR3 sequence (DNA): TGTGCCAGCAGTTTTAAGAGGGCTCTGGGCTTC.